The 19 T cell receptor beta chains given below trace back to one sample, sequenced in a study of blood T cell repertoires in COVID-19. The repertoire was sequenced with immunoSEQ multiplex PCR; TCRdb's copy has only in-frame clones and lacks some. The sample includes roughly 30,000 clones, roughly 87% of them seen just once. Sequenced input: peripheral blood. The receptors come from a man in his 60s with COVID-19, enrolled during active disease.

The gene calls are TRBV7-8 and TRBJ1-5; TRBD1 might be the D (5 bases). The CDR3 loop spans 16 amino acids. Trimming removed 6 bases from V and 0 bases from J, with 15 bases in between. Germline V gene sequence: CDR1 SGHVS, CDR2 FQNEAQ. The DNA for the CDR3 is TGTGCCAGCAGTCAAGACAGCCTTTATAGCAATCAGCCCCAGCATTTT. Protein product: CASSQDSLYSNQPQHF.

This chain connects TRBV29-1 to TRBJ2-1; 7 bases line up with TRBD1. CDR1 and CDR2 (germline): SQVTM, ANQGSEA. The CDR3 has 15 amino acids. Losses at the gene ends were 6 bases for V and 6 bases for J; bases not matched to a gene: 14. Written as DNA, the CDR3 is TGCAGCGTGCGAGGGACAGCAAGAAGACCCAATGAGCAGTTCTTC. Encoded protein: CSVRGTARRPNEQFF.

Here the CDR3 DNA reads TGTGCCAGCAGGGACAGCGGGAGGGTAACAGATACGCAGTATTTT. It codes for CASRDSGRVTDTQYF. The genes are TRBV2 and TRBJ2-3; 10 bases fit TRBD2. Germline values: CDR1 SNHLY, CDR2 FYNNEI. The V gene end was trimmed by 6 bases and the J gene end by 3 bases; junction bases not matched to a gene: 6. CDR3 length: 15 amino acids.

V usage is TRBV7-9 and J usage is TRBJ2-3; D may be TRBD2 (6 bases). The CDR3 is made up of 13 amino acids. Germline CDR1 is SEHNR and CDR2 is FQNEAQ (reference sequence). V gave up 5 bases and J gave up 4 bases, with 10 bases separating them. The CDR3 sequence is CASSHSGADTQYF. CDR3 nucleotide sequence: TGTGCCAGCAGCCACTCGGGGGCAGATACGCAGTATTTT.

This sequence joins TRBV25-1 and TRBJ2-1; tentatively, D is TRBD1 (6 bases). The CDR3 length is 15 residues. Germline V gene lookup returns CDR1 MGHDK and CDR2 SYGVNS. V was clipped by 6 bases and J by 4 bases, with 16 bases between them. CDR3 amino acids: CASSRTAQGYNEQFF. The CDR3 nucleotides read TGTGCCAGCAGCAGGACCGCGCAGGGGTACAATGAGCAGTTCTTC.

The chain joins TRBV27 to TRBJ2-7; D is uncertain. V lost 7 bases and J lost 6, with 10 bases in between. Per the germline V gene, CDR1 is MNHEY and CDR2 is SMNVEV (reference sequence). This CDR3 comprises 11 residues. CDR3 region: CASTWAGEQYF. For the CDR3, the DNA is TGTGCCAGCACCTGGGCTGGCGAGCAGTACTTC.

This clone came up once. V gene TRBV5-4 combines with J gene TRBJ1-6; 7 nucleotides agree with TRBD1. Germline V lookup: CDR1 SGHNT, CDR2 YYREEE (reference sequence). V was clipped by 5 bases and J by 4 bases; unmatched bases: 6. There are 15 residues in the CDR3. The DNA for the CDR3 is TGTGCCAGCAGGCAGGGACAGAGTTATAATTCACCCCTCCACTTT. Translating it yields CASRQGQSYNSPLHF.

The chain employs TRBV11-2 and TRBJ2-7, with 9 nucleotides matching TRBD1. V shed 2 bases and J 2 bases; nucleotides not matched to a gene: 1. Per germline, CDR1 SGHAT and CDR2 FQNNGV. The length of the CDR3 is 14 residues. Here the CDR3 reads CASSLRQGAYEQYF. Here the CDR3 DNA reads TGTGCCAGCAGCTTAAGACAGGGGGCCTACGAGCAGTACTTC.

V usage is TRBV6-6 and J usage is TRBJ2-3, with 11 bases fitting TRBD2. Trimming at V came to 8 bases and at J to 3 bases, leaving 4 bases not matched to a gene. This CDR3 has 14 residues. Germline loops: CDR1 MNHNY, CDR2 SVGAGI (reference sequence). CDR3 amino acids: CASQTSGGTDTQYF. CDR3 DNA: TGTGCCAGCCAAACTAGCGGGGGAACAGATACGCAGTATTTT.

The chain links TRBV20-1 to TRBJ1-1; D ambiguous. Germline V lookup: CDR1 DFQATT, CDR2 SNEGSKA (reference sequence). This CDR3 has 11 residues. The V gene lost 2 bases and the J gene lost 4 bases, with 5 bases spanning the gap. The CDR3 protein is CSARLRTEAFF. As DNA, the CDR3 is TGCAGTGCTAGACTTCGCACTGAAGCTTTCTTT.

The genes are TRBV7-9 and TRBJ2-3; perhaps TRBD2 as D (6 bases). CDR3 size: 14 residues. Germline V CDR1 and CDR2: SEHNR, FQNEAQ (reference sequence). V shed 4 bases and J shed 6 bases, with 14 bases lying between them. The CDR3: CASSYRLGGDTQYF. The CDR3 coding sequence is TGTGCCAGCAGCTATAGGTTGGGAGGTGATACGCAGTATTTT.

V gene TRBV29-1 combines with J gene TRBJ2-4; tentative D call: TRBD1 (5 bases). Germline V gene lookup returns CDR1 SQVTM and CDR2 ANQGSEA. V was cut by 3 bases and J by 7 bases, with 13 bases left in between. The length of the CDR3 is 13 residues. CDR3 protein: CSVEMGRRNIQYF. The CDR3 DNA sequence: TGCAGCGTTGAGATGGGGCGCAGGAACATTCAGTACTTC.

The table lists this clone with a count of one. V and J are TRBV29-1 and TRBJ1-1; D may be TRBD1 (5 bases). The germline gives CDR1 SQVTM, CDR2 ANQGSEA. Trimming pared 4 bases from V and 5 bases from J, leaving 17 bases between. This CDR3 comprises 14 residues. CDR3 loop: CSVGGSAFRTEAFF. DNA for the CDR3: TGCAGCGTTGGGGGCAGTGCTTTTAGGACTGAAGCTTTCTTT.

The V gene is TRBV7-9, the J gene TRBJ2-7; D possibly corresponds to TRBD1 (6 bases). Germline V gives CDR1 SEHNR, CDR2 FQNEAQ (reference sequence). The CDR3 spans 14 residues. Between the trimmed V and J ends, which lost 5 bases and 3 bases, there was a span of 14 bases. The CDR3: CASSPDSEYYEQYF. The CDR3 region has the DNA TGTGCCAGCAGCCCGGACAGTGAGTACTACGAGCAGTACTTC. Together with reference TRBV7-9 and TRBJ2-7, the CDR3 gives the full variable domain: DTGVSQNPRHKITKRGQNVTFRCDPISEHNRLYWYRQTLGQGPEFLTYFQNEAQLEKSRLLSDRFSAERPKGSFSTLEIQRTEQGDSAMYLCASSPDSEYYEQYFGPGTRLTVT.

The chain has TRBV19 and TRBJ2-7; TRBD1 aligns across 9 bases. J lost 9 bases, V lost 5 bases, and 5 bases had no gene match. Germline V gives CDR1 LNHDA, CDR2 SQIVND (reference sequence). CDR3 length: 12 amino acids. The CDR3 nucleotides are TGTGCCAGTAGTGAGGGACAGGGAGGGCAGTACTTC. Translated, it gives CASSEGQGGQYF.

This chain joins TRBV27 and TRBJ2-7; 7 bases line up with TRBD1. CDR3 length: 14 amino acids. Germline V gene lookup returns CDR1 MNHEY and CDR2 SMNVEV (reference sequence). V was pared by 6 bases and J by 5 bases, with 10 bases of the junction left unmatched. As DNA, the CDR3 is TGTGCCAGCAGCCAGGGGGTAACAACCAACGAGCAGTACTTC. It translates to CASSQGVTTNEQYF.

This chain uses TRBV15 with TRBJ2-5, with no clear D. Germline CDR1 is LNHNV and CDR2 is YYDKDF (reference sequence). V was cut by 3 bases and J by 4 bases, with 12 bases left in between. This CDR3 is 14 amino acids long. The CDR3 nucleotides are TGTGCCACCAGCAGTTGGGCCTCCAGAGAGACCCAGTACTTC. Translating gives CATSSWASRETQYF.

V gene TRBV5-1 combines with J gene TRBJ1-6; 10 nucleotides line up with TRBD1. The germline gives CDR1 SGHRS, CDR2 YFSETQ. This CDR3 spans 16 amino acids. The trim removed 0 bases at V and 5 bases at J, leaving 2 bases unmatched. Here the CDR3 DNA reads TGCGCCAGCAGCTTGGAGACAGGGGGCAATAATTCACCCCTCCACTTT. This translates into CASSLETGGNNSPLHF.

This clone is a singleton in its sample. This chain joins TRBV5-8 and TRBJ1-5; no clear D. The CDR3 has 12 residues. Trimming removed 0 bases at V and 6 bases at J, with 4 bases between. Germline CDR1 reads SGHTS; CDR2 reads YDEGEE. The CDR3, as DNA: TGTGCCAGCAGCTTGGCGTCTCAGCCCCAGCATTTT. This gives the protein CASSLASQPQHF. Based on the CDR3 plus reference TRBV5-8 and TRBJ1-5, the full variable domain is EAGVTQSPTHLIKTRGQQATLRCSPISGHTSVYWYQQALGLGLQFLLWYDEGEERNRGNFPPRFSGRQFPNYSSELNVNALELEDSALYLCASSLASQPQHFGDGTRLSIL.